This T cell receptor (beta chain) was documented in a study of metastatic and nonmetastatic thyroid tumors. Study at large: A comparison of repertoires was made across blood and tumor or nodule tissue from malignant and benign thyroid patients. Study-wide results and caveats: Reports indicated that malignant thyroid tumors showed significantly higher TCR beta diversity than benign nodules did, in blood and tumor.

This clone was seen a handful of times. What it binds is unknown. Treatment of any kind had been given to no patient before thyroid surgery. In the source study's methods: Clinicopathological groups of papillary thyroid cancer showed CDR3 differences that were used to build a distant-metastasis classifier. TCRdb re-processed the PCR reads through MiXCR. These V and J calls originate from TCRdb's pipeline instead of the authors' own analysis. Among approximately 32,000 clones listed, 15% to 20% were seen once. V was pared by 3 bases and J by 7 bases, with 12 bases between. Germline CDR1 and CDR2: MDHEN and SYDVKM. The CDR3 covers 14 residues.

The sequenced sample was blood. This rearrangement joins TRBV28 to TRBJ2-2, with a possible D match to TRBD2 (6 bases). The sequence came from a female donor with papillary thyroid cancer or a benign thyroid nodule (not recorded which). Some clones in this sample may be carry-over from other donors' samples. CDR3 nucleotides: TGTGCCAGCAGTTTGCGGGGTGGGATCGGGGAGCTGTTTTTT. It specifies CASSLRGGIGELFF.